This TCR beta chain was obtained from a study of blood T cell repertoires in COVID-19. Sequencing was performed with immunoSEQ multiplex PCR; in TCRdb, only in-frame clones are kept and a portion is missing. Among about 99,000 clones listed, approximately 86% were seen once. This clone was seen just once. In germline, CDR1 is SGHAT, CDR2 FQNNGV. Trimming stripped 8 bases from V and 0 bases from J, with 27 bases between. The CDR3 sequence is 19 residues long. The source of this sequence is a man over 45 with COVID-19, enrolled during active disease. The chain employs TRBV11-2 and TRBJ2-3, with a tentative D call TRBD2 (6 bases). The sequenced sample consisted of peripheral blood. The CDR3 loop is CASAPRGWDWLDSTDTQYF. The CDR3 DNA is TGTGCCAGCGCCCCGAGGGGCTGGGACTGGCTTGACAGCACAGATACGCAGTATTTT.